These 7 T cell receptor beta chains were all obtained from the same sample, sequenced in a study of identical twins. Each CDR3 protein is one row after TCRdb ran MiXCR on the 5' RACE reads. The table shows under 250,000 distinct CDR3 sequences, with 6% to 8.5% occurring only once. A further study also used this sample, focusing on yellow fever vaccine responses in identical twins.

Material: CD8+ T cells sorted from blood. These receptors all stem from a young woman in good health.

The table lists this clonotype with many counts. This chain links TRBV24-1 with TRBJ2-1; D unresolved. Trimming shortened V by 4 bases and J by 0 bases, and 6 bases separated the two germline ends. The CDR3 totals 14 residues. The germline V gene encodes CDR1 KGHDR and CDR2 SFDVKD. CDR3 region: CATSEESSYNEQFF. The CDR3 nucleotides are TGTGCCACCAGTGAGGAGAGCTCCTACAATGAGCAGTTCTTC.

The chain has TRBV6-1 and TRBJ2-7; the D gene could be TRBD1 or TRBD2 (5 bases each). V was trimmed by 5 bases and J by 0 bases, leaving 11 bases between them. The CDR3 has 14 amino acids. The germline V gene encodes CDR1 MNHNS and CDR2 SASEGT. The CDR3 protein is CASSTGPSSYEQYV. The CDR3 DNA reads TGTGCCAGCAGTACGGGGCCAAGCTCCTACGAGCAGTACGTC.

This clonotype has a count of ten or more. CDR3: CASSQGTGVRDGYTF. CDR3 DNA: TGCGCCAGCAGCCAAGGGACAGGGGTTCGTGATGGCTACACCTTC. This chain links TRBV4-1 with TRBJ1-2, with 9 bases lining up with TRBD1. Germline CDR1 and CDR2: MGHRA and YSYEKL. After removal of 1 base from V and 6 bases from J, the junction contained 6 bases not matched to a gene. This CDR3 region has 15 residues.

This clonotype has a handful of counts. The genes are TRBV27 and TRBJ2-2; no definite D call. Trimming shortened V by 2 bases and J by 2 bases, and 6 bases separated the two germline ends. Germline V gene sequence: CDR1 MNHEY, CDR2 SMNVEV (reference sequence). CDR3 length equals 14 residues. The CDR3 loop is CASSLARNTGELFF. The CDR3 coding sequence is TGTGCCAGCAGTTTAGCCAGAAACACCGGGGAGCTGTTTTTT.

The rearrangement joins TRBV20-1 to TRBJ2-1, with a tentative D call TRBD2 (5 bases). The ends were cut back, 4 bases at V and 0 bases at J, with 13 bases in the middle. Germline CDR1 reads DFQATT; CDR2 reads SNEGSKA (reference sequence). This CDR3 spans 15 amino acids. CDR3 DNA sequence: TGCAGTGCTACAGGAGCGGAAGGCTCCTACAATGAGCAGTTCTTC. Amino acids: CSATGAEGSYNEQFF.

This clonotype has ten or more counts. The chain carries TRBV12-3 or TRBV12-4 and TRBJ2-1; TRBD2 matches at 8 bases. Trimming cost V 3 bases and J 5 bases; bases outside gene matches: 3. This CDR3 has 14 residues. CDR3 loop: CASSFTSGHNEQFF. In DNA form, the CDR3 reads TGTGCCAGCAGTTTTACTAGCGGCCACAATGAGCAGTTCTTC.

This clonotype was seen repeatedly, ten times or more. The chain combines TRBV28 with TRBJ2-7; D remains ambiguous. Germline V gene lookup returns CDR1 MDHEN and CDR2 SYDVKM. V was trimmed by 1 base and J by 2 bases, leaving 9 bases between them. The CDR3 loop spans 14 amino acids. CDR3 nucleotide sequence: TGTGCCAGCAGTTTATATGCGGCAACCTACGAGCAGTACTTC. This encodes CASSLYAATYEQYF. The full variable domain, rest sourced from reference TRBV28 and TRBJ2-7, is DVKVTQSSRYLVKRTGEKVFLECVQDMDHENMFWYRQDPGLGLRLIYFSYDVKMKEKGDIPEGYSVSREKKERFSLILESASTNQTSMYLCASSLYAATYEQYFGPGTRLTVT.